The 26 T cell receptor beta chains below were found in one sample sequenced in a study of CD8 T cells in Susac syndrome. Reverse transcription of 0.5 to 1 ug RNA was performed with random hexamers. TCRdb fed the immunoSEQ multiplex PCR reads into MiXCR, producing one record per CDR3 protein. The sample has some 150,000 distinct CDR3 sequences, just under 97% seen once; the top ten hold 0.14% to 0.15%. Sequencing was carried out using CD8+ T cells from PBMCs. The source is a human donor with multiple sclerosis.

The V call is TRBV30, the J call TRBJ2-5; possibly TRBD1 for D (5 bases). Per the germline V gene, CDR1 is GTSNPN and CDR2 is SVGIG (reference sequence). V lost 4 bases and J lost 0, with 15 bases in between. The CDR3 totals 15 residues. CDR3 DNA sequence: TGTGCCTGGATTGGGGCAAACTTCGACCAAGAGACCCAGTACTTC. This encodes CAWIGANFDQETQYF.

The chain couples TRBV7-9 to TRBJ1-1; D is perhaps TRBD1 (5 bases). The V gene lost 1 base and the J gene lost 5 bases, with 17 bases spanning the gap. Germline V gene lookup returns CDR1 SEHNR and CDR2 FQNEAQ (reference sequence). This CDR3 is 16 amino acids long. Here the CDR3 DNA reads TGTGCCAGCAGCTTAGTACCTGACCCCGGGGGGACTGAAGCTTTCTTT. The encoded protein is CASSLVPDPGGTEAFF.

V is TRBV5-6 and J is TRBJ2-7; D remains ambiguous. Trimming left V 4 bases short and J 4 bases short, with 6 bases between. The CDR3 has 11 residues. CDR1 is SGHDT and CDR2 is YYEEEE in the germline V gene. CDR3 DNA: TGTGCCAGCAGCGATCAGTACGAGCAGTACTTC. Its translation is CASSDQYEQYF.

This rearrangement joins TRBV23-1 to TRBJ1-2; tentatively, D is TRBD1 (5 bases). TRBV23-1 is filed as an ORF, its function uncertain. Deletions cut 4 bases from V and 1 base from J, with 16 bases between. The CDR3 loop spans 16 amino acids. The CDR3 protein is CASSRGRASLNYGYTF. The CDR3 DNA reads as TGCGCCAGCAGTCGGGGCCGGGCCAGTCTTAACTATGGCTACACCTTC.

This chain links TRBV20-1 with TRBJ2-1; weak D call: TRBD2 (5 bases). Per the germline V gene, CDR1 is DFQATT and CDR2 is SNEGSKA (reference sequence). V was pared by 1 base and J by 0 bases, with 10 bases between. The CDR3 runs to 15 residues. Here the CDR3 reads CSARANTSSYNEQFF. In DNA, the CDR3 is TGCAGTGCTAGAGCCAACACTAGCTCCTACAATGAGCAGTTCTTC.

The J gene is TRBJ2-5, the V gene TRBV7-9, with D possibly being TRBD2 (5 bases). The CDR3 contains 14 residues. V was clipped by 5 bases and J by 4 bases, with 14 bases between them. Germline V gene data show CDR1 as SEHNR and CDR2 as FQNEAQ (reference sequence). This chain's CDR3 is CASSIGIGVETQYF. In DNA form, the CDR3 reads TGTGCCAGCAGCATCGGGATCGGCGTAGAGACCCAGTACTTC.

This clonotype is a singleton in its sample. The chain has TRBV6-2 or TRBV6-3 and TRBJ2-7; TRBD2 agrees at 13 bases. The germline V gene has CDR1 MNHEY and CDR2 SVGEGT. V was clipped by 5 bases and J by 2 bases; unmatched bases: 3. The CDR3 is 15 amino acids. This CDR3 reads CASSRGLAGTYEQYV. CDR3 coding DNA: TGTGCCAGCAGTCGGGGACTAGCGGGGACCTACGAGCAGTACGTC.

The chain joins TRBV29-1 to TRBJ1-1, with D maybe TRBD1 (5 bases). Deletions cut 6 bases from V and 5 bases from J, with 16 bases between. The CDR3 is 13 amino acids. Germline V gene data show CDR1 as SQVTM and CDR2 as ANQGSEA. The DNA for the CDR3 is TGCAGCGTCAAAGGGTGGAGGGGTACTGAAGCTTTCTTT. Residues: CSVKGWRGTEAFF. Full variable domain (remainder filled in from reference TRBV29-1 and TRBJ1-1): SAVISQKPSRDICQRGTSLTIQCQVDSQVTMMFWYRQQPGQSLTLIATANQGSEATYESGFVIDKFPISRPNLTFSTLTVSNMSPEDSSIYLCSVKGWRGTEAFFGQGTRLTVV.

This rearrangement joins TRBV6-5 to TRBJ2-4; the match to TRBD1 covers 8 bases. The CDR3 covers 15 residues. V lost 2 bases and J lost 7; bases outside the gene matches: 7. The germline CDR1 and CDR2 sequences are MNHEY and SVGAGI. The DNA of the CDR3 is TGTGCCAGCAGTTACACAGGACAGGGCGAGAACATTCAGTACTTC. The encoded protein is CASSYTGQGENIQYF.

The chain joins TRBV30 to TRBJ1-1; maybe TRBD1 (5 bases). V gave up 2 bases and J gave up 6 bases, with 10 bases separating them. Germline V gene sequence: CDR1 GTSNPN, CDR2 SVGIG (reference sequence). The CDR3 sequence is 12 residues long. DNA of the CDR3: TGTGCCTGGAGTTCAGGGCAATCTGAAGCTTTCTTT. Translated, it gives CAWSSGQSEAFF.

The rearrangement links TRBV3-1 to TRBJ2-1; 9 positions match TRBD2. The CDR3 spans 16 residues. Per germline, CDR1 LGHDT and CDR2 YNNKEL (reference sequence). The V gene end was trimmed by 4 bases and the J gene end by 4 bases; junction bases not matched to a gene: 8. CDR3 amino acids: CASSPGGGGAYNEQFF. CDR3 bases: TGTGCCAGCAGCCCCGGAGGCGGGGGGGCGTACAATGAGCAGTTCTTC.

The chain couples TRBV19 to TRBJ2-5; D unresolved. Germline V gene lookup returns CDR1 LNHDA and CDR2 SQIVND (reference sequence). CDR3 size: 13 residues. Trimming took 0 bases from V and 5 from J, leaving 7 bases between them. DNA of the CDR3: TGTGCCAGTAGTATAGACGTCGCGGAGACCCAGTACTTC. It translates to CASSIDVAETQYF.

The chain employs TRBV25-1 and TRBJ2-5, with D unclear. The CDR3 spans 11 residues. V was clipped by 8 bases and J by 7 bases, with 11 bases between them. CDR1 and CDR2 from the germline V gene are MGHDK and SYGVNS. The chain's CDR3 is CASGGLGTQYF. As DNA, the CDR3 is TGTGCCAGCGGCGGATTAGGGACCCAGTACTTC.

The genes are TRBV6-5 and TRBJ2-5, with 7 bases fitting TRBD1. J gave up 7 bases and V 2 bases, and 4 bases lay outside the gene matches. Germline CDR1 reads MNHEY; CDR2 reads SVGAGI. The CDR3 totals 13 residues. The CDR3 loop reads CASSYQGVGTQYF. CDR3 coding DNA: TGTGCCAGCAGTTACCAGGGGGTAGGGACCCAGTACTTC.

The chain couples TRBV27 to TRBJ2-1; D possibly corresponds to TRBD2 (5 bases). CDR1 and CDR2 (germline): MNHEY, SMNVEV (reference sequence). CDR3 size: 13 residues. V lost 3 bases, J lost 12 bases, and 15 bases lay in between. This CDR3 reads CASSFSSGSGQFF. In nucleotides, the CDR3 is TGTGCCAGCAGTTTCTCGTCGGGATCCGGGCAGTTCTTC.

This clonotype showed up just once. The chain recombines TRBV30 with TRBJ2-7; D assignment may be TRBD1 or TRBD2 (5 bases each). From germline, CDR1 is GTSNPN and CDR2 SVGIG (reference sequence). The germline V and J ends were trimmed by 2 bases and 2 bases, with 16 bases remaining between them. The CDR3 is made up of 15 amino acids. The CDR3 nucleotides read TGTGCCTGGAGTCCTCGGGACCCCATTACCTACGAGCAGTACGTC. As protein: CAWSPRDPITYEQYV.

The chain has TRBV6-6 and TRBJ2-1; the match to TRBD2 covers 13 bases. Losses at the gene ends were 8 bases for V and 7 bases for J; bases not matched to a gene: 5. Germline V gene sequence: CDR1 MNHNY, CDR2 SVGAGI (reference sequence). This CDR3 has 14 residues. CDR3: CASQGLAGENEQFF. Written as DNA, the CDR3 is TGTGCCAGCCAAGGACTAGCGGGGGAGAATGAGCAGTTCTTC.

Here the CDR3 DNA reads TGTGCTAGTGGGTTTGGTAACCCACTCGAAGAGCAGTTCTTC. Residues: CASGFGNPLEEQFF. This chain connects TRBV12-5 to TRBJ2-1; no clear D gene. Looked up from germline, CDR1 is LGHNT and CDR2 is FRNRAP. The CDR3 has 14 residues. Trimming shortened V by 6 bases and J by 10 bases, and 19 bases separated the two germline ends.

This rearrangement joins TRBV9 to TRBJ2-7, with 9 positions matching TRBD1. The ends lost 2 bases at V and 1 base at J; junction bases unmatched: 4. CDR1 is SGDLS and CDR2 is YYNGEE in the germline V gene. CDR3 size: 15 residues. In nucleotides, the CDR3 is TGTGCCAGCAGCGTTGGGGGACAGGGATCCTACGAGCAGTACTTC. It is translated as CASSVGGQGSYEQYF.

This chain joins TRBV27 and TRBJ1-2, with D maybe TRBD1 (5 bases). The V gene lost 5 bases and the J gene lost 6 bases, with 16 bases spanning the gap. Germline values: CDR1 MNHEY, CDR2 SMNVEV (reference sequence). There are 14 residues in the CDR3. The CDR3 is CASSARGRGHGYTF. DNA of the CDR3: TGTGCCAGCAGTGCAAGGGGTAGGGGCCATGGCTACACCTTC.

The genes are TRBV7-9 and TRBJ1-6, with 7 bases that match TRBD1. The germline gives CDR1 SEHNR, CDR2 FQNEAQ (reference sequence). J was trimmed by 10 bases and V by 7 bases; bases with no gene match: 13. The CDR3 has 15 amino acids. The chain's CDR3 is CASNPGGGNYSPLHF. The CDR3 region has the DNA TGTGCCAGCAACCCGGGAGGGGGCAATTACTCACCCCTCCACTTT.

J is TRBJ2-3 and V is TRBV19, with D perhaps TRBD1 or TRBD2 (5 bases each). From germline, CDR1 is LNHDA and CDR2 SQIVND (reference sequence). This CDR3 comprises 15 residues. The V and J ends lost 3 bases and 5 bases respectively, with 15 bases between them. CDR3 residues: CASSIGTGLRDTQYF. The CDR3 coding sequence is TGTGCCAGTAGTATTGGGACGGGGTTACGAGATACGCAGTATTTT.

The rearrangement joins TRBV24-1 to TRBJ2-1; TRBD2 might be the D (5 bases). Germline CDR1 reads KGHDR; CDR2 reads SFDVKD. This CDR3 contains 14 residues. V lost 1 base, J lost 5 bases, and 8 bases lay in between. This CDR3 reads CATSDFTGNNEQFF. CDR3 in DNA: TGTGCCACCAGTGATTTCACCGGGAACAATGAGCAGTTCTTC.

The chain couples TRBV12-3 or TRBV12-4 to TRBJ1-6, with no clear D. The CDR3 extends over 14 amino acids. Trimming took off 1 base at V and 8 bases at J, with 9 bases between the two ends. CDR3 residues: CASSLGGTHSPLHF. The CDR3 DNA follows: TGTGCCAGCAGTTTAGGGGGTACTCATTCACCCCTCCACTTT.

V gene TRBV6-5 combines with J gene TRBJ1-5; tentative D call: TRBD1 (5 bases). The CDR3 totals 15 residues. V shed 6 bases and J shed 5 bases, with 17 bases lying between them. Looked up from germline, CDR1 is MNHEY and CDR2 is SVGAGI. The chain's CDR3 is CASSPGTGVDQPQHF. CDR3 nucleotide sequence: TGTGCCAGCAGCCCTGGGACGGGGGTGGATCAGCCCCAGCATTTT.

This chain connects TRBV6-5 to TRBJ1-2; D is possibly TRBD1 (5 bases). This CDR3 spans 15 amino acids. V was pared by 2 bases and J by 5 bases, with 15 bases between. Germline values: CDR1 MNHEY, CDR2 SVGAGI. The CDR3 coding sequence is TGTGCCAGCAGTTACAGAAATTTGGGGCGATATGGCTACACCTTC. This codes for CASSYRNLGRYGYTF.